This T cell receptor (beta chain) was identified during a study of CD4+ T cells in melanoma. Some clones are missing from TCRdb's copy, which holds only in-frame ones; the method was immunoSEQ multiplex PCR. The sample records about 10,000 clones, about three fifths being singletons. The sequenced sample was cells from a culture (not recorded whether cultured in vitro). This receptor was obtained from a human donor with melanoma.

The CDR3 region is CATSLSGEKLFF. The CDR3 DNA is TGTGCCACCAGCCTATCTGGGGAAAAACTGTTTTTT. The J gene is TRBJ1-4, the V gene TRBV15; D uncertain. This CDR3 is 12 amino acids long. The V end lost 5 bases, the J end lost 8 bases, and 9 bases lay between the germline ends. Germline V gene data show CDR1 as LNHNV and CDR2 as YYDKDF (reference sequence).